Listed below are T cell receptor beta chains from one sample, sequenced in a study of T cell changes during pregnancy in multiple sclerosis. The repertoire was sequenced with immunoSEQ multiplex PCR; TCRdb's copy has only in-frame clones and lacks some. The data contain more than 45,000 clones, around 93% of them singletons. The input for sequencing was CD8+ T cells from peripheral blood mononuclear cells, taken in the second trimester of pregnancy. These receptors came from a female donor with multiple sclerosis, enrolled in a pregnancy study. The conserved cysteine and the conserved F or W are not part of the CDR3 here.

V gene: TRBV28; J gene: TRBJ2-4; CDR3 length: 10; CDR3 protein: ASSSSGGVQY
V gene: TRBV4-1; J gene: TRBJ1-5; CDR3 length: 13; CDR3 protein: ASSQDGVSNQPQH
V gene: TRBV6-1; J gene: TRBJ1-1; CDR3 length: 11; CDR3 protein: ASSPVVSAEAF
V gene: TRBV5-4; J gene: TRBJ2-7; CDR3 length: 12; CDR3 protein: ASSLGPGAGEQY
V gene: TRBV5-6; J gene: TRBJ2-2; CDR3 length: 14; CDR3 protein: ASSSTSGAPPGELF
V gene: TRBV29-1; J gene: TRBJ1-2; CDR3 length: 9; CDR3 protein: SVQGGYGYT
V gene: TRBV27; J gene: TRBJ2-7; CDR3 length: 13; CDR3 protein: ASSYSGALSYEQY
V gene: TRBV28; J gene: TRBJ2-3; CDR3 length: 14; CDR3 protein: ATSTGREGIYDTQY
V gene: TRBV7-7; J gene: TRBJ2-7; CDR3 length: 13; CDR3 protein: ASSPGLAAYVEQY
V gene: TRBV5-1; J gene: TRBJ2-1; CDR3 length: 13; CDR3 protein: ASTPGTSGVDEQF
V gene: TRBV7-3; J gene: TRBJ2-3; CDR3 length: 13; CDR3 protein: ASSSTGGPRDTQY
V gene: TRBV10-2; J gene: TRBJ2-7; CDR3 length: 12; CDR3 protein: ASSLGLISYEQY
V gene: TRBV9; J gene: TRBJ1-3; CDR3 length: 15; CDR3 protein: ASSVDSLRDDGNTIY
V gene: TRBV9; J gene: TRBJ1-3; CDR3 length: 14; CDR3 protein: ASSSRTASSGNTIY
V gene: TRBV5-6; J gene: TRBJ2-7; CDR3 length: 12; CDR3 protein: ASSPGTVLYEQY
V gene: TRBV6-5; J gene: TRBJ1-6; CDR3 length: 11; CDR3 protein: ASSSNRESPLH
V gene: TRBV6-1; J gene: TRBJ2-1; CDR3 length: 12; CDR3 protein: ASSGTSGSDEQF
V gene: TRBV19; J gene: TRBJ1-1; CDR3 length: 11; CDR3 protein: ASKGQRNTEAF
V gene: TRBV6-5; J gene: TRBJ2-2; CDR3 length: 11; CDR3 protein: ASSGGGPGELF
V gene: TRBV5-8; J gene: TRBJ1-3; CDR3 length: 13; CDR3 protein: ASRDRSFSGNTIY
V gene: TRBV7-8; J gene: TRBJ2-1; CDR3 length: 14; CDR3 protein: ASSLVDRGPRNEQF
V gene: TRBV14; J gene: TRBJ2-3; CDR3 length: 14; CDR3 protein: ASSQPEGTSIGTQY
V gene: TRBV18; J gene: TRBJ2-7; CDR3 length: 12; CDR3 protein: ASAPVGSSYEQY
V gene: TRBV2; J gene: TRBJ2-7; CDR3 length: 14; CDR3 protein: ATPKLGQRSSYEQY
V gene: TRBV18; J gene: TRBJ1-5; CDR3 length: 11; CDR3 protein: ASGGGRDQPQH
V gene: TRBV15; J gene: TRBJ2-1; CDR3 length: 13; CDR3 protein: ATSVGGTGENEQF
V gene: TRBV15; J gene: TRBJ1-5; CDR3 length: 13; CDR3 protein: ATSRGMGLGQPQH
V gene: TRBV27; J gene: TRBJ2-1; CDR3 length: 12; CDR3 protein: ASSLRDRVGEQF
V gene: TRBV27; J gene: TRBJ2-2; CDR3 length: 12; CDR3 protein: ASSPGLNTGELF
V gene: TRBV11-2; J gene: TRBJ2-2; CDR3 length: 12; CDR3 protein: ASSLPGGTGELF
V gene: TRBV7-9; J gene: TRBJ2-2; CDR3 length: 11; CDR3 protein: AKRGGNTGELF
V gene: TRBV5-1; J gene: TRBJ2-5; CDR3 length: 13; CDR3 protein: ASSAGLGGQETQY
V gene: TRBV5-1; J gene: TRBJ2-3; CDR3 length: 12; CDR3 protein: ASSLRESTDTQY
V gene: TRBV27; J gene: TRBJ1-5; CDR3 length: 11; CDR3 protein: ASSSGTLEPQH
V gene: TRBV9; J gene: TRBJ2-7; CDR3 length: 16; CDR3 protein: ASSGTGTSAVTTWEQY
V gene: TRBV7-9; J gene: TRBJ2-3; CDR3 length: 15; CDR3 protein: ASSPGGTSGSSDTQY
V gene: TRBV7-9; J gene: TRBJ2-7; CDR3 length: 13; CDR3 protein: ASSPSQGFDYEQY
V gene: TRBV7-3; J gene: TRBJ2-5; CDR3 length: 13; CDR3 protein: ASSIRGRLGETQY
V gene: TRBV13; J gene: TRBJ2-7; CDR3 length: 10; CDR3 protein: ASSLGLYEQY
V gene: TRBV7-3; J gene: TRBJ1-4; CDR3 length: 12; CDR3 protein: ASSLGGRDEKLF
V gene: TRBV5-1; J gene: TRBJ2-3; CDR3 length: 11; CDR3 protein: ASRRETGNTQY